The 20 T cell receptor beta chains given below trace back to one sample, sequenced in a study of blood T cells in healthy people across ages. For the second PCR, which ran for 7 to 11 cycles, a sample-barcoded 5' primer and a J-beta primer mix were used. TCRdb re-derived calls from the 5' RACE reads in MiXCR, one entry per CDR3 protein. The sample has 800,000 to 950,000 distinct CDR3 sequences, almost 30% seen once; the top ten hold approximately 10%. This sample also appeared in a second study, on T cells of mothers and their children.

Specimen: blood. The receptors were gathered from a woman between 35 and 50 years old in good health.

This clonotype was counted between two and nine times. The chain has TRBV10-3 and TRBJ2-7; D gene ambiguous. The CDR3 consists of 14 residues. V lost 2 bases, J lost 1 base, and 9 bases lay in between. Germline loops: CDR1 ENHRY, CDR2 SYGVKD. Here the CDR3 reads CAISELSQSYEQYF. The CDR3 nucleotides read TGTGCCATCAGTGAGCTAAGCCAGTCCTACGAGCAGTACTTC.

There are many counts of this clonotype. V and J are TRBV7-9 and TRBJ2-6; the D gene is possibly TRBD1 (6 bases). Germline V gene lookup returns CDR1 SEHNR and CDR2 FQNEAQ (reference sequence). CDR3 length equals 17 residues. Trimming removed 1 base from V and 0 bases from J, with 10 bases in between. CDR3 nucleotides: TGTGCCAGCAGCTTAGGCTCAGGGGTCTCTGGGGCCAACGTCCTGACTTTC. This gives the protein CASSLGSGVSGANVLTF.

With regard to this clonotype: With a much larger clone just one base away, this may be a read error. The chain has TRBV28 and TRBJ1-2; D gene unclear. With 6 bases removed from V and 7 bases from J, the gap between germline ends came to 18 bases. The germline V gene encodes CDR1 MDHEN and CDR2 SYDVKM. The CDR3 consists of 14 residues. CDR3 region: CASRLGRPLIGYTF. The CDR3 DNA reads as TGTGCCAGCAGGTTAGGGAGGCCGCTTATTGGCTACACCTTC.

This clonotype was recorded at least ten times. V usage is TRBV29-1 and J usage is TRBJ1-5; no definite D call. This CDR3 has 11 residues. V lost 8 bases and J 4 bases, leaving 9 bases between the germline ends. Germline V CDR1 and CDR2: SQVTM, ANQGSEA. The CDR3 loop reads CSRAENQPQHF. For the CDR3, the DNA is TGCAGCCGTGCGGAAAATCAGCCCCAGCATTTT.

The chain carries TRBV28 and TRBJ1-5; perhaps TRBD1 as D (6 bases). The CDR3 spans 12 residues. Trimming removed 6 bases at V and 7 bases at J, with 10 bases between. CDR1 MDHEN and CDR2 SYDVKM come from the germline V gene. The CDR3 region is CASRGAKQPQHF. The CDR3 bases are TGTGCCAGCAGGGGGGCCAAACAGCCCCAGCATTTT.

The CDR3 sequence: CASSTIRTSGGAGNEQFF. In DNA, the CDR3 is TGTGCCAGCAGCACGATCCGGACTAGCGGGGGGGCTGGCAATGAGCAGTTCTTC. The chain couples TRBV6-2 or TRBV6-3 to TRBJ2-1; 15 positions agree with TRBD2. Per germline, CDR1 MNHEY and CDR2 SVGEGT. Germline trimming cut 6 bases from V and 6 bases from J; bases unmatched to any gene: 12. The CDR3 contains 18 residues.

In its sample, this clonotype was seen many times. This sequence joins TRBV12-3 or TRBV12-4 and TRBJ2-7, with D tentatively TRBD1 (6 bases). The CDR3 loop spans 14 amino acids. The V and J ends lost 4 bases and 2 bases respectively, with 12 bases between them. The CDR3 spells CASSSGDEAYEQYF. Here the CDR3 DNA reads TGTGCCAGCAGTTCAGGGGACGAGGCCTACGAGCAGTACTTC.

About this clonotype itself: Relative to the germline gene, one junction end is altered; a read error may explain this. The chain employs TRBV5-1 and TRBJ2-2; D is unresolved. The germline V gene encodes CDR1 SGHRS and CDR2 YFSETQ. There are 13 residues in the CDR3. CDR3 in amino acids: CASTSQNSGELFF. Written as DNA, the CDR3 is TGCGCCAGCACATCACAGAACTCCGGGGAGCTGTTTTTT. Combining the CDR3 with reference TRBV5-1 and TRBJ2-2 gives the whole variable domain KAGVTQTPRYLIKTRGQQVTLSCSPISGHRSVSWYQQTPGQGLQFLFEYFSETQRNKGNFPGRFSGRQFSNSRSEMNVSTLELGDSALYLCASTSQNSGELFFGEGSRLTVL.

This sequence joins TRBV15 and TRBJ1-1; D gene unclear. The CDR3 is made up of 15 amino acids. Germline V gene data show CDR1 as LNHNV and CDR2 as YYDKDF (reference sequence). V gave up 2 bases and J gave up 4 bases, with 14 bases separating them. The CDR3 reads CATSRRKQGFTEAFF. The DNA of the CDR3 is TGTGCCACCAGCAGACGGAAGCAAGGGTTCACTGAAGCTTTCTTT.

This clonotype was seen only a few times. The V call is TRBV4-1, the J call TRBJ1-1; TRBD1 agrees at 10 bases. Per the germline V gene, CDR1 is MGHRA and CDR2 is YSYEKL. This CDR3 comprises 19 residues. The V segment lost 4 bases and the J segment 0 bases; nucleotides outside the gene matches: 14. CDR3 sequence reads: CASSLPPTGGGILNTEAFF. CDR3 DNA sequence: TGCGCCAGCAGCCTACCTCCGACAGGGGGCGGAATTTTGAACACTGAAGCTTTCTTT.

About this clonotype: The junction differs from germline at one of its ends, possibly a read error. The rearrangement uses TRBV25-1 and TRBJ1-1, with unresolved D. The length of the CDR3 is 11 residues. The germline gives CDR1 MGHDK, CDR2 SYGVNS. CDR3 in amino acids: CACSVAFEAFF. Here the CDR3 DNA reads TGTGCCTGCAGTGTCGCGTTTGAAGCTTTCTTT.

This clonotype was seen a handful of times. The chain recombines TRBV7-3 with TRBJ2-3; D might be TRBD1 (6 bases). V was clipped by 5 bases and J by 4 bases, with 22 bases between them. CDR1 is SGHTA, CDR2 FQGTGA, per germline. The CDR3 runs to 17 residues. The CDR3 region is CASSRGSRGFIADTQYF. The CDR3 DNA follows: TGTGCCAGCAGCCGTGGAAGCAGGGGTTTTATCGCAGATACGCAGTATTTT.

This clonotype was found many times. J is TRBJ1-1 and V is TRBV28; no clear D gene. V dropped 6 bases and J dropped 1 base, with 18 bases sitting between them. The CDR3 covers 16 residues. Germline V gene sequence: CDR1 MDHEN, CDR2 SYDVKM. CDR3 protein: CASSQIGPRKNTEAFF. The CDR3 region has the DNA TGTGCCAGCAGCCAGATCGGACCCAGGAAGAACACTGAAGCTTTCTTT.

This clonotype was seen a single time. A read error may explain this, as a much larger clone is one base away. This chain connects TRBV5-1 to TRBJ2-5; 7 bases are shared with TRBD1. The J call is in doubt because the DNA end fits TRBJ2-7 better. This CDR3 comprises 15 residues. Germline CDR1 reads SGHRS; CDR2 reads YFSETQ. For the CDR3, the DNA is TGCGCCAGCAGCTCGGCGTGGGACAGTCCCTACGAGCAGTACTTC. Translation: CASSSAWDSPYEQYF.

CDR3 region: CASSTIPGTGRTNTEAFF. The CDR3 region has the DNA TGCGCCAGCAGCACAATCCCCGGGACAGGGAGGACCAACACTGAAGCTTTCTTT. The V call is TRBV5-1, the J call TRBJ1-1, with 9 bases lining up with TRBD1. CDR1 is SGHRS and CDR2 is YFSETQ in the germline V gene. J was trimmed by 2 bases and V by 4 bases; bases with no gene match: 15. The CDR3 length is 18 residues. The whole variable domain, filled in from reference TRBV5-1 and TRBJ1-1, reads KAGVTQTPRYLIKTRGQQVTLSCSPISGHRSVSWYQQTPGQGLQFLFEYFSETQRNKGNFPGRFSGRQFSNSRSEMNVSTLELGDSALYLCASSTIPGTGRTNTEAFFGQGTRLTVV.

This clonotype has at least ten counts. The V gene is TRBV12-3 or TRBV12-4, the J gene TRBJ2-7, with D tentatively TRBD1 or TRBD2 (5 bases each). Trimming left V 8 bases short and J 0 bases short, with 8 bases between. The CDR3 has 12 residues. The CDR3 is CASRGYSYEQYF. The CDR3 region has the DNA TGTGCCAGCCGGGGCTACTCCTACGAGCAGTACTTC.

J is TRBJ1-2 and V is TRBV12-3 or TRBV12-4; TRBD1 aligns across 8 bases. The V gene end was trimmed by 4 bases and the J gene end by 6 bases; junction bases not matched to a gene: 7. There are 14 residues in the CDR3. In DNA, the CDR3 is TGTGCCAGCAGTTCCCGACAGGGGTTGGATGGCTACACCTTC. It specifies CASSSRQGLDGYTF.

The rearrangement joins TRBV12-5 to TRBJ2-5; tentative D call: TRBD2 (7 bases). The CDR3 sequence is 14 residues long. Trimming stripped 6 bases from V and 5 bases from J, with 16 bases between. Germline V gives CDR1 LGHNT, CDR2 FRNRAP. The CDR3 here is CASGRAGASETQYF. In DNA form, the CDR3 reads TGTGCTAGTGGGAGGGCGGGGGCAAGCGAGACCCAGTACTTC.

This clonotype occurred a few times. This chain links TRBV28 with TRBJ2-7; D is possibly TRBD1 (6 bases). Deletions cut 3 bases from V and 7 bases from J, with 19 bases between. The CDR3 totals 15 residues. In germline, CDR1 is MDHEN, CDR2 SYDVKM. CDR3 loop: CASSLGRFGGGEQYF. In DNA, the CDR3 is TGTGCCAGCAGTTTGGGCAGGTTTGGGGGCGGGGAGCAGTACTTC.

The CDR3 DNA reads TGTGCCAGCAGCCAAGAGGGAGGGGGGCTTAGCGGGGAGCTGTTTTTT. This codes for CASSQEGGGLSGELFF. The chain recombines TRBV4-2 with TRBJ2-2, with a tentative D call TRBD2 (7 bases). The CDR3 length is 16 residues. Germline CDR1 LGHNA, CDR2 YNFKEQ. The V gene lost 0 bases and the J gene lost 7 bases, with 15 bases spanning the gap.